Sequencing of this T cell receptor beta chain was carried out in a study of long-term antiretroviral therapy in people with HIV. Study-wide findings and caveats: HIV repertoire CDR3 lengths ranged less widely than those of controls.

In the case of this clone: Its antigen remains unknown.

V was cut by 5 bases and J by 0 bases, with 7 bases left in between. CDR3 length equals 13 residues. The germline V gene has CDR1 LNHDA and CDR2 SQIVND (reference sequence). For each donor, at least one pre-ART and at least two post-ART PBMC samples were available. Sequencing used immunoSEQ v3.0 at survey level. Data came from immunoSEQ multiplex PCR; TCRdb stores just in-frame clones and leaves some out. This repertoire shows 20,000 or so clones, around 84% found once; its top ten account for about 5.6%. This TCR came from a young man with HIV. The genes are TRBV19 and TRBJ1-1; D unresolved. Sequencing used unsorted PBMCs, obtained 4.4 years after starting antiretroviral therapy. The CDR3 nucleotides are TGTGCCAGTAGTCTCAAATTGAACACTGAAGCTTTCTTT. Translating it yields CASSLKLNTEAFF.